The present entry profiles one T cell receptor beta chain with its context. This sample was taken from a study of blood T cell repertoires in COVID-19. Looking at the study overall: T cells, B-cell-depleted T cells, or PBMCs supplied cDNA or gDNA.

The CDR3 spans 15 residues. Germline CDR1 is LNHDA and CDR2 is SQIVND (reference sequence). V trimming: 3 bases; J trimming: 5 bases; junction bases outside the gene matches: 5. Original methodology: Researchers report that nucleated cell counts were estimated from reference gene primer amplification. Here immunoSEQ multiplex PCR was the method, and the copy in TCRdb shows in-frame clones only, minus some. That table furnishes V, J and clone size, whereas the DNA furnished D and trimming. The sample lists 190,000 or so clones, 70% to 85% occurring once. The clonotype was recovered from a woman of 80 years or more with acute or convalescent COVID-19. Sequencing input: peripheral blood. This chain connects TRBV19 to TRBJ2-1, with TRBD2 matching over 9 bases. The CDR3 sequence: CASSMGLAGNNEQFF. In DNA, the CDR3 is TGTGCCAGTAGTATGGGCCTAGCGGGAAACAATGAGCAGTTCTTC.